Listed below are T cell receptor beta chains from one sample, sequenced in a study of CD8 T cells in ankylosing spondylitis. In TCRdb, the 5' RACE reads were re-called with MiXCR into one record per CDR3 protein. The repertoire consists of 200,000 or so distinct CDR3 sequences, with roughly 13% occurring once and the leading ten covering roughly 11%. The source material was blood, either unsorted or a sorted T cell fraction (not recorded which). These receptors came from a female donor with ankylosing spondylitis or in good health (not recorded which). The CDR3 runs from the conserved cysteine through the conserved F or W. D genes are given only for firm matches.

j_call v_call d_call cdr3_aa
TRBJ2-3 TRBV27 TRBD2 CASSLYRLAGVDTQYF
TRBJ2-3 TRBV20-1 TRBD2 CSARSVGTSGLPDTQYF
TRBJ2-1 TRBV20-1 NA CSARDLPADFRSEQFF
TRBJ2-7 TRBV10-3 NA CAISANWDPYEQYF
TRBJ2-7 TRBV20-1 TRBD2 CSASAGGGGPYEQYF
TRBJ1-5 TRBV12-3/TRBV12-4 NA CASRGGGSQPQHF
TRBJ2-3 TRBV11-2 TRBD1 CASSPQGVSGTDTQYF
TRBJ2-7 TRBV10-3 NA CAISARDGTYEQYF
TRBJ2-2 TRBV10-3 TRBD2 CAIKASGNTEELFF
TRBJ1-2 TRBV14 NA CASSPTWGTPGEGYTF
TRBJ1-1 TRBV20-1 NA CSARPLGGNTEAFF
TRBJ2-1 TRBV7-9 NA CASSLATGSYNEQFF
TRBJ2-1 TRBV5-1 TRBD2 CASRQAGTSSSNEQFF
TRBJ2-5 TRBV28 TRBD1 CASSPRTGEYQETQYF
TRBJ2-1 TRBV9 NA CASSMSRDLTYNEQFF
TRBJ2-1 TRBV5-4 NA CASSRANEQFF